The clone carrying this T cell receptor (beta chain) was seen many times. V gave up 3 bases and J gave up 0 bases, with 20 bases separating them. The CDR3 has 17 amino acids. Germline CDR1 SQVTM, CDR2 ANQGSEA. This sample was taken from a study of tumor-infiltrating lymphocytes in primary liver carcinoma. Across the study: Sample counts of productive TCRbeta reads spanned roughly 3.5 to 7.13 million; these counts were similar across tissue types.

The investigators made TCR beta cDNA from around 540 ng total RNA, using a constant-region primer. Libraries for TCR beta were built through three nested multiplex PCR rounds, which together made up a slightly modified ARM-PCR procedure. TRBV1-TRBV30 forward primers paired with a C-beta reverse primer drove the first two PCR rounds, roughly 10 cycles each. Each CDR3 protein is one row after TCRdb ran MiXCR on the multiplex PCR reads. The sample lists about 320,000 distinct CDR3 sequences; around three fifths were seen once. Unsorted whole blood yielded blood RNA, and germline DNA was extracted as well.

The receptor comes from a man aged 40-50 years with primary liver carcinoma and hepatitis B virus infection. Source material: peripheral blood. The V call is TRBV29-1, the J call TRBJ1-2; possible D gene TRBD1, 5 bases. The CDR3 loop reads CSVEGEMGRKTNYGYTF. DNA of the CDR3: TGCAGCGTTGAGGGTGAAATGGGACGGAAGACTAACTATGGCTACACCTTC.